Below, 18 T cell receptor beta chains from the same sample are listed, as sequenced in a study of blood T cell repertoires in COVID-19. This table comes from immunoSEQ multiplex PCR, and its TCRdb copy is limited to in-frame clones, with some not included. Here the sample spans about 140,000 clones, about 88% being singletons. Sequenced input: peripheral blood. The source is a human donor in a cohort sampled during active COVID-19.

This sequence joins TRBV28 and TRBJ1-5, with 7 bases aligning to TRBD1. V lost 6 bases, J lost 0 bases, and 5 bases stayed unmatched. The germline CDR1 and CDR2 sequences are MDHEN and SYDVKM. The CDR3 contains 15 residues. The CDR3 protein is CASRPGTVSNQPQHF. The CDR3, as DNA: TGTGCCAGCAGACCCGGGACAGTTAGCAATCAGCCCCAGCATTTT.

This clone has more than one count but fewer than ten. This chain's CDR3 is CASSLGHPSNQPQHF. In DNA form, the CDR3 reads TGTGCCAGTAGTTTGGGACATCCTAGCAATCAGCCCCAGCATTTT. The gene calls are TRBV19 and TRBJ1-5, with D possibly matching TRBD1 (6 bases). V was shortened by 5 bases and J by 0 bases, with 11 bases between the two germline ends. CDR3 length: 15 residues. In germline, CDR1 is LNHDA, CDR2 SQIVND (reference sequence).

The CDR3 coding sequence is TGTGCCAGCAGTCTCCTCTCTGGGGCCAACGTCCTGACTTTC. Residues: CASSLLSGANVLTF. The gene calls are TRBV6-5 and TRBJ2-6; no reliable D call. The germline gives CDR1 MNHEY, CDR2 SVGAGI. Deletions cut 5 bases from V and 0 bases from J, with 5 bases between. The length of the CDR3 is 14 residues.

The V call is TRBV13, the J call TRBJ2-7; tentatively, D is TRBD2 (6 bases). V lost 0 bases, J lost 7 bases, and 13 bases lay in between. Germline CDR1 is PRHDT and CDR2 is FYEKMQ (reference sequence). This CDR3 has 14 residues. CDR3: CASSLGEGSIEQYF. CDR3 nucleotide sequence: TGTGCCAGCAGCTTAGGGGAGGGATCGATTGAGCAGTACTTC.

CDR3 sequence: CASSPQGRYEQYF. CDR3 DNA: TGTGCCAGCAGTCCACAGGGTAGATACGAGCAGTACTTC. The chain is built from TRBV12-3 or TRBV12-4 and TRBJ2-7; tentative D call: TRBD1 (6 bases). Trimming removed 5 bases at V and 4 bases at J, with 12 bases between. The CDR3 totals 13 residues.

As to this clone: The sample contains more than one DNA sequence encoding this CDR3. The CDR3, as DNA: TGTGCCAGCAGTTTAGGTACTAGCGGAACCTACGAGCAGTACTTC. It translates to CASSLGTSGTYEQYF. The chain couples TRBV28 to TRBJ2-7; TRBD2 matches at 8 bases. Trimming cost V 2 bases and J 2 bases; bases outside gene matches: 5. The CDR3 is made up of 15 amino acids. Germline CDR1 MDHEN, CDR2 SYDVKM.

The chain joins TRBV27 to TRBJ2-1; weak D call: TRBD2 (5 bases). V dropped 5 bases and J dropped 4 bases, with 9 bases sitting between them. Germline lookup yields CDR1 MNHEY and CDR2 SMNVEV (reference sequence). The length of the CDR3 is 13 residues. CDR3 nucleotide sequence: TGTGCCAGCAGTCCGGACTTTTACAATGAGCAGTTCTTC. It translates to CASSPDFYNEQFF.

The CDR3, as DNA: TGTGCCAGCAGTGAATCCGCGGGAGGGCCCGGTGAGCAGTTCTTC. Its translation: CASSESAGGPGEQFF. The chain uses TRBV25-1 and TRBJ2-1; 9 positions match TRBD2. Germline loops: CDR1 MGHDK, CDR2 SYGVNS. This CDR3 comprises 15 residues. The V gene end was trimmed by 1 base and the J gene end by 9 bases; junction bases not matched to a gene: 7. Full variable domain (outside the CDR3, taken from reference TRBV25-1 and TRBJ2-1): EADIYQTPRYLVIGTGKKITLECSQTMGHDKMYWYQQDPGMELHLIHYSYGVNSTEKGDLSSESTVSRIRTEHFPLTLESARPSHTSQYLCASSESAGGPGEQFFGPGTRLTVL.

The chain combines TRBV21-1 with TRBJ1-6; the tabulated D call, TRBD1, remains unverified against the DNA. TRBV21-1 constitutes a pseudogene. CDR3 length: 19 amino acids. CDR3 DNA sequence: TGTGCCAGCAGCACCCAGGAGGGGGCGGATAGCGCCTATAATTCACCCCTCCACTTT. This codes for CASSTQEGADSAYNSPLHF.

Comment on this clone: The same CDR3 is also encoded by other DNA sequences in this sample. CDR3 residues: CASSRDRVTEAFF. CDR3 bases: TGTGCCAGCAGTCGGGACAGGGTCACTGAAGCTTTCTTT. This chain connects TRBV28 to TRBJ1-1; 9 bases match TRBD1. CDR1 is MDHEN and CDR2 is SYDVKM in the germline V gene. The CDR3 spans 13 residues. Trimming removed 5 bases from V and 4 bases from J; junction bases left unmatched: 2.

J is TRBJ2-1 and V is TRBV5-8; 7 bases map to TRBD1. CDR3 size: 11 residues. J lost 9 bases, V lost 7 bases, and 4 bases had no gene match. The germline gives CDR1 SGHTS, CDR2 YDEGEE. DNA for the CDR3: TGTGCCAGCTTACAGGGGACTGAGCAGTTCTTC. Translated: CASLQGTEQFF.

The chain carries TRBV28 and TRBJ2-1; 12 bases fit TRBD1. The CDR3 covers 15 residues. CDR1 is MDHEN and CDR2 is SYDVKM in the germline V gene. V trimming: 5 bases; J trimming: 8 bases; junction bases outside the gene matches: 7. The CDR3 reads CASSVPGQGAHEQFF. CDR3 DNA sequence: TGTGCCAGCAGTGTACCGGGACAGGGGGCCCATGAGCAGTTCTTC.

This sequence joins TRBV10-3 and TRBJ1-1; TRBD1 matches at 8 bases. The CDR3 is 13 amino acids. Per the germline V gene, CDR1 is ENHRY and CDR2 is SYGVKD. J gave up 4 bases and V 8 bases, and 6 bases lay outside the gene matches. CDR3: CAIRGQGRTEAFF. CDR3 nucleotide sequence: TGTGCCATCCGCGGACAGGGTCGCACTGAAGCTTTCTTT.

The rearrangement uses TRBV15 and TRBJ2-7, with D unresolved. Trimming left V 0 bases short and J 4 bases short, with 10 bases between. CDR1 and CDR2 from the germline V gene are LNHNV and YYDKDF (reference sequence). The CDR3 is 14 residues long. The CDR3 reads CATSRDRARYEQYF. DNA of the CDR3: TGTGCCACCAGCAGAGATCGCGCGAGGTACGAGCAGTACTTC.

The chain carries TRBV11-2 and TRBJ1-1; D unclear. Germline assignment: CDR1 SGHAT and CDR2 FQNNGV. Deletions cut 5 bases from V and 6 bases from J, with 13 bases between. The CDR3 has 13 residues. CDR3 coding DNA: TGTGCCAGCAGCCCCATGTCCGGGGCTGAAGCTTTCTTT. This sequence encodes CASSPMSGAEAFF.

The chain joins TRBV28 to TRBJ2-3; 7 positions agree with TRBD2. Trimming at V came to 8 bases and at J to 5 bases, leaving 4 bases not matched to a gene. CDR3 length: 12 amino acids. The germline V gene has CDR1 MDHEN and CDR2 SYDVKM. The CDR3 coding sequence is TGTGCCAGCGGGGGGGTGGTAGATACGCAGTATTTT. Translating it yields CASGGVVDTQYF. Complete variable domain (other parts from reference TRBV28 and TRBJ2-3): DVKVTQSSRYLVKRTGEKVFLECVQDMDHENMFWYRQDPGLGLRLIYFSYDVKMKEKGDIPEGYSVSREKKERFSLILESASTNQTSMYLCASGGVVDTQYFGPGTRLTVL.

This sequence joins TRBV2 and TRBJ1-2; 10 bases fit TRBD1. V lost 6 bases to trimming and J lost 6 bases; unmatched junction nucleotides: 7. The CDR3 runs 14 residues. Per germline, CDR1 SNHLY and CDR2 FYNNEI. The DNA for the CDR3 is TGTGCCAGCAGCCGAGCCGGGACAGGGGATGGCTACACCTTC. This codes for CASSRAGTGDGYTF.

This chain uses TRBV4-2 with TRBJ1-1; possible D gene TRBD1, 6 bases. V was clipped by 4 bases and J by 12 bases, with 21 bases between them. The length of the CDR3 is 14 residues. The germline gives CDR1 LGHNA, CDR2 YNFKEQ. CDR3 protein: CASSRTQAGTPPFF. CDR3 in DNA: TGTGCCAGCAGCCGCACGCAAGCCGGGACACCCCCTTTCTTT.